The source of this TCR beta chain is a study of T cells in Graves' hyperthyroidism and ophthalmopathy. The CDR3 has 16 amino acids. Germline V lookup: CDR1 MGHDK, CDR2 SYGVNS. Trimming removed 6 bases from V and 0 bases from J; junction bases left unmatched: 11. This clonotype was recorded at least ten times. The antigen is undetermined. Study-wide results and limits: Blood shared most expanded thyroid clonotypes above 0.001. A 13 V-J model separated ophthalmopathy from stable hyperthyroidism.

RNA transcripts served as the template for amplifying TCR beta CDR3 regions. HTBI primers were used for first-round RT-PCR of the TCR CDR3. A single record per CDR3 protein comes from TCRdb applying MiXCR to the multiplex PCR reads. This table has around 610,000 distinct CDR3 sequences, roughly 14% appearing once. The origin of this receptor is a woman between 40 and 55 years old with Graves' ophthalmopathy. The sequencing sample was made of blood. V gene TRBV25-1 combines with J gene TRBJ2-7; 7 bases line up with TRBD2. The CDR3 sequence is CASSGLSGDSSYEQYF. In DNA form, the CDR3 reads TGTGCCAGCAGCGGCCTGAGCGGGGATAGCTCCTACGAGCAGTACTTC.